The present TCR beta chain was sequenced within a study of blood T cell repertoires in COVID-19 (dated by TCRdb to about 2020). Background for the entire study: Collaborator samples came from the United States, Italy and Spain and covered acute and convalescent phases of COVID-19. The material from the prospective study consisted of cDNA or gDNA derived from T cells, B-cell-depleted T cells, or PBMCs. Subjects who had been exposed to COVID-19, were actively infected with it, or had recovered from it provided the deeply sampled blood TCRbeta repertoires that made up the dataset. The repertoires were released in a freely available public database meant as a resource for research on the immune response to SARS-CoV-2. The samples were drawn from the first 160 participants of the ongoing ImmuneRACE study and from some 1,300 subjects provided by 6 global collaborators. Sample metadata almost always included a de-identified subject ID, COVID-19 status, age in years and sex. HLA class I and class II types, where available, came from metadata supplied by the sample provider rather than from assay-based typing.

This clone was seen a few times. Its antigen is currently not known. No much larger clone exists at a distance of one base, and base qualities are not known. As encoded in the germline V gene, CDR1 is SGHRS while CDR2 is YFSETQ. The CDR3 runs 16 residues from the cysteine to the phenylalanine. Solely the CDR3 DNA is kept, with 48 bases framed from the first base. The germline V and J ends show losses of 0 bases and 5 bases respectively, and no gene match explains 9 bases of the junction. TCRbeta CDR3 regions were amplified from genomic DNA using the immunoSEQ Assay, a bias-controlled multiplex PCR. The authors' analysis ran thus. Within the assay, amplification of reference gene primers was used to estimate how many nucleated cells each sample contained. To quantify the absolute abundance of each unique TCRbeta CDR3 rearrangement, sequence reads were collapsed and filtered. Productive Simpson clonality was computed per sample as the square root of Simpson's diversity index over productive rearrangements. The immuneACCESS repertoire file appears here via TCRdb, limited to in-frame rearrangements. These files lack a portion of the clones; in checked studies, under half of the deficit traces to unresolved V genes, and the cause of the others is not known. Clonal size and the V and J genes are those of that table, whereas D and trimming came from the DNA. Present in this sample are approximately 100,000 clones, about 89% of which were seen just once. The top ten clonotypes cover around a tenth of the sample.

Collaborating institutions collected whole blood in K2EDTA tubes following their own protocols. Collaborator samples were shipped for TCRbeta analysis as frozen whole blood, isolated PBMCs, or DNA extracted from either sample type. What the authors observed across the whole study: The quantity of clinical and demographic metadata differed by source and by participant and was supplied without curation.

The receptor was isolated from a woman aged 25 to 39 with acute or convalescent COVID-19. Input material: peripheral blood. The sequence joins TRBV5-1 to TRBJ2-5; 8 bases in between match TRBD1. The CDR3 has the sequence CASSLGTGYEEETQYF. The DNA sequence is TGCGCCAGCAGCTTGGGGACAGGGTACGAGGAGGAGACCCAGTACTTC.